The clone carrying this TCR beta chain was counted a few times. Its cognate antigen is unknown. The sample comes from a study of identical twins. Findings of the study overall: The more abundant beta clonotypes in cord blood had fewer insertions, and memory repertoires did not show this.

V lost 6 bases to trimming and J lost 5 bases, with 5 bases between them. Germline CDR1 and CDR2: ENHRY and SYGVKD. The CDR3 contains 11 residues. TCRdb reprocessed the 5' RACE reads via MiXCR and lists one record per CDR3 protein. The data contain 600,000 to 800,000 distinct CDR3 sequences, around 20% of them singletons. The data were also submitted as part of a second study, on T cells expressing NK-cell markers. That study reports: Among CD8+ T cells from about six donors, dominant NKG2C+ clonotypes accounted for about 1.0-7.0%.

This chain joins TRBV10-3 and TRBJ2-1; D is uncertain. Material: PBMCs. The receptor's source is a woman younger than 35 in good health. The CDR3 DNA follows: TGTGCCATCAGGGAGAACAATGAGCAGTTCTTC. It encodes CAIRENNEQFF.